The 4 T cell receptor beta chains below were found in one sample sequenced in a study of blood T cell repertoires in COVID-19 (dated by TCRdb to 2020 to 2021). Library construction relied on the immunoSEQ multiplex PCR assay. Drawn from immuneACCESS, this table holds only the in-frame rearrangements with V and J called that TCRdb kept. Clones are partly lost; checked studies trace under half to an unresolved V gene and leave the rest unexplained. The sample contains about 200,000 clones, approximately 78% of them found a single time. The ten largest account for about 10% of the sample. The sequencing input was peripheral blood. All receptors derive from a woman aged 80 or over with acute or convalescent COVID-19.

Written as DNA, the CDR3 is TGCGCCAGTAGACCCGACAGTAATAGCAATCAGCCCCAGCATTTT. This translates into CASRPDSNSNQPQHF. The chain recombines TRBV5-1 with TRBJ1-5; D is perhaps TRBD1 (5 bases). Germline V gene data show CDR1 as SGHRS and CDR2 as YFSETQ. V lost 8 bases and J lost 0, with 15 bases in between. The CDR3 is made up of 15 amino acids.

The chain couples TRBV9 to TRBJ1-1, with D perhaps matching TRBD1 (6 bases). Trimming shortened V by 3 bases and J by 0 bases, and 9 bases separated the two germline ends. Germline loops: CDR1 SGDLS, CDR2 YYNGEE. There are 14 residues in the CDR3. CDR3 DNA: TGTGCCAGCAGCGCCCGGACAGTGAACACTGAAGCTTTCTTT. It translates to CASSARTVNTEAFF.

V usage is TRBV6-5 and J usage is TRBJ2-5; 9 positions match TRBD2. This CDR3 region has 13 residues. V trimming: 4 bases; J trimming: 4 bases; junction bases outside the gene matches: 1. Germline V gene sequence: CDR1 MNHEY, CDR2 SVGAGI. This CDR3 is CASSSGLAETQYF. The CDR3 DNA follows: TGTGCCAGCAGTTCGGGACTAGCAGAGACCCAGTACTTC.

The CDR3 spells CASSPLGRAGGRGNTGELFF. DNA of the CDR3: TGTGCCAGCAGCCCCCTTGGCCGAGCGGGGGGCCGAGGAAACACCGGGGAGCTGTTTTTT. The chain joins TRBV3-1 (or the pseudogene TRBV3-2) to TRBJ2-2; 9 bases match TRBD2. The CDR3 runs to 20 residues. The V segment lost 4 bases and the J segment 2 bases; nucleotides outside the gene matches: 17. Germline values: CDR1 LGHDT, CDR2 YNNKEL (reference sequence).